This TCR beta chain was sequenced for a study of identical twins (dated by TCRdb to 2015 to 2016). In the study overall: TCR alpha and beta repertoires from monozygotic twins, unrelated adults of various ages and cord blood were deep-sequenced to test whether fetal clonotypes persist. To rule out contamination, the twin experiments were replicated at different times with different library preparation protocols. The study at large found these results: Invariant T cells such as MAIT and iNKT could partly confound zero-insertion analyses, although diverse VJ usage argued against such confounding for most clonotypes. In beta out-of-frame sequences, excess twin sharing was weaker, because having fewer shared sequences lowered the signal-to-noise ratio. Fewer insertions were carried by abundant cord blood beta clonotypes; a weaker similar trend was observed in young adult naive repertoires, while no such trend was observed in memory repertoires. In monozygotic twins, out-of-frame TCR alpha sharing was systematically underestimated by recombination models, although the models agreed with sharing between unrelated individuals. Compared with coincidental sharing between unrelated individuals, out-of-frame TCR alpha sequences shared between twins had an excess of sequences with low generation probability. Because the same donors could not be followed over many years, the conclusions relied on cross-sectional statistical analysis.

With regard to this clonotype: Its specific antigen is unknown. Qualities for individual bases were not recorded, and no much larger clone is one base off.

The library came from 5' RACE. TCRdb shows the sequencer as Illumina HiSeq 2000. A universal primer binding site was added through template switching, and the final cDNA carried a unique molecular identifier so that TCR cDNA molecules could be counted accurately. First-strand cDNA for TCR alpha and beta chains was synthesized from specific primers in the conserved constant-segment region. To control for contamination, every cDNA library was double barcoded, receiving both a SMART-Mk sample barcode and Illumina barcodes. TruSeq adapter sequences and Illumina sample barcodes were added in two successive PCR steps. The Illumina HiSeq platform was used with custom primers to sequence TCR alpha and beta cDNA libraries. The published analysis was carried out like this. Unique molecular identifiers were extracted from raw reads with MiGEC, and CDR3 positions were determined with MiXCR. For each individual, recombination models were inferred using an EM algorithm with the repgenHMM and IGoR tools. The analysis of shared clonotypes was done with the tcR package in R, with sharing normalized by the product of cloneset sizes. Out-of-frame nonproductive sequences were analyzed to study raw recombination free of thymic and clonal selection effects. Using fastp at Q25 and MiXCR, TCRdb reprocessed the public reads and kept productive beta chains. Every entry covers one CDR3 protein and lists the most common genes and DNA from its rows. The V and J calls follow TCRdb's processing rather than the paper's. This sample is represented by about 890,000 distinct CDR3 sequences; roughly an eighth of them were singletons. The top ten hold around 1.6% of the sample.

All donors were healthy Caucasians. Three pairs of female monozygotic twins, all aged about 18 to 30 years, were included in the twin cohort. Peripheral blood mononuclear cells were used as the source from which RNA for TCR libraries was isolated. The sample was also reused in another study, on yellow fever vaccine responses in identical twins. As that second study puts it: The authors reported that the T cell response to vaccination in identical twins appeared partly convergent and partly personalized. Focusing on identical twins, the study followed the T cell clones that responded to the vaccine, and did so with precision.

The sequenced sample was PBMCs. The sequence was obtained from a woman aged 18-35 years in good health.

The CDR3 reads as follows: CATSGGPDNEQFF. In nucleotides, the sequence is TGTGCCACCAGTGGAGGGCCCGACAATGAGCAGTTCTTC. The chain is encoded by TRBV24-1 joined to TRBJ2-1; TRBD2 is a weak D gene call, 5 bases matching. CDR1 and CDR2, looked up from the germline V gene, are KGHDR and SFDVKD. From the cysteine up to the phenylalanine, the CDR3 has a length of 13 residues. Left in the record is the CDR3 DNA by itself, 39 bases read in frame from the first base. Deletion took 5 bases off V and 5 bases off J, with a span of 9 bases between the germline ends.